This T cell receptor beta chain was sequenced in a study of naive and memory T cell subsets. The treatment denotes: skin biopsy from PPD injection site in Mantoux-positive individual. An oligonucleotide containing a UMI was ligated to the 3' end of TCR cDNA. The SP2 primer and nested alpha and beta constant region primers amplified ligated cDNA in four rounds. A single record per CDR3 protein comes from TCRdb applying MiXCR to the UMI-ligation and nested PCR reads. The sample contains under 35,000 distinct CDR3 sequences, under 8.5% of which appear only once. This clonotype was counted at least ten times. The germline V gene encodes CDR1 SGDLS and CDR2 YYNGEE. Trimming left V 0 bases short and J 2 bases short, with 9 bases between. CDR3 length equals 14 residues.

Sequenced material: skin, taken from a tuberculin skin test site. The TCR originated in an adult in good health. V usage is TRBV9 and J usage is TRBJ2-7; D possibly corresponds to TRBD1 (6 bases). CDR3 sequence (DNA): TGTGCCAGCAGCGTAGGTCAGGGGACCTACGAGCAGTACTTC. Protein sequence: CASSVGQGTYEQYF.